This paragraph covers one TCR beta chain sequence. These data come from a study of blood T cell repertoires in COVID-19. As for the study in general: Sources were T cells, B-cell-depleted T cells, or PBMCs; the material itself was cDNA or gDNA.

Repertoires were generated with immunoSEQ multiplex PCR, while TCRdb's copy carries only in-frame clones and drops some. Found here are about 60,000 clones, approximately 80% of them singletons; the top ten hold roughly 47%. Losses at the gene ends were 3 bases for V and 0 bases for J; bases not matched to a gene: 11. The length of the CDR3 is 18 residues. CDR1 is MDHEN and CDR2 is SYDVKM in the germline V gene. The specimen sequenced was peripheral blood. The V gene is TRBV28, the J gene TRBJ2-4, with 7 bases fitting TRBD1. This TCR was recovered from a woman at least 80 years old with acute or convalescent COVID-19. CDR3: CASSFFRTGVIAKNIQYF. CDR3 DNA sequence: TGTGCCAGCAGTTTTTTCCGGACAGGAGTAATAGCCAAAAACATTCAGTACTTC.